The 30 T cell receptor beta chains below all came from one sample that was sequenced in a study of T cells after yellow fever vaccination. TCRdb passed the 5' RACE reads through MiXCR, listing each CDR3 protein once. Among 400,000 to 650,000 distinct CDR3 sequences listed, 20% to 25% were seen once. The material sequenced was PBMCs, taken 20 to 25 days after the first yellow fever vaccination. These receptors came from a man aged 18 to 30 who received the YFV17D yellow fever vaccine.

The V call is TRBV19, the J call TRBJ2-3; D is perhaps TRBD1 (7 bases). The germline gives CDR1 LNHDA, CDR2 SQIVND (reference sequence). V lost 7 bases and J 6 bases, leaving 26 bases between the germline ends. The CDR3 has 17 amino acids. This CDR3 reads CASMEGFRDSSTDTQYF. In DNA, the CDR3 is TGTGCCAGTATGGAGGGGTTCCGGGACAGCTCGACGGATACGCAGTATTTT.

This clonotype was recorded a few times. The chain couples TRBV12-3 or TRBV12-4 to TRBJ1-2; the D gene is possibly TRBD1 (6 bases). Trimming stripped 2 bases from V and 7 bases from J, with 8 bases between. The CDR3 consists of 12 residues. The DNA of the CDR3 is TGTGCCAGCAGTTTAAACAGGGCTGGCTACACCTTC. Translated: CASSLNRAGYTF.

This clonotype was counted only a few times. The gene calls are TRBV5-1 and TRBJ1-2; possibly TRBD1 for D (6 bases). Per germline, CDR1 SGHRS and CDR2 YFSETQ. This CDR3 contains 12 residues. Trimming took 0 bases from V and 9 from J, leaving 9 bases between them. The CDR3 nucleotides are TGCGCCAGCAGCTTGGAGGGGGTCCGCTACACCTTC. As protein: CASSLEGVRYTF.

V usage is TRBV5-1 and J usage is TRBJ2-5, with D unresolved. CDR3 size: 14 residues. Looked up from germline, CDR1 is SGHRS and CDR2 is YFSETQ. V lost 2 bases to trimming and J lost 0 bases, with 8 bases between them. The CDR3 DNA follows: TGCGCCAGCAGCTTATCGGCACACCAAGAGACCCAGTACTTC. Its translation is CASSLSAHQETQYF.

This rearrangement joins TRBV28 to TRBJ1-2; D ambiguous. CDR3 length: 13 amino acids. V gave up 5 bases and J gave up 5 bases, with 12 bases separating them. Germline-derived CDR1 and CDR2 are MDHEN and SYDVKM. For the CDR3, the DNA is TGTGCCAGCAGTCCAACCCTCCCTTATGGCTACACCTTC. As protein: CASSPTLPYGYTF.

This clonotype turned up a few times. In nucleotides, the CDR3 is TGTGCCAGCAGCCCATCGCAGGGGGTCACAGATACGCAGTATTTT. Residues: CASSPSQGVTDTQYF. The chain links TRBV7-9 to TRBJ2-3; the match to TRBD1 covers 7 bases. The CDR3 has 15 amino acids. Germline V gene sequence: CDR1 SEHNR, CDR2 FQNEAQ (reference sequence). Trimming at V came to 5 bases and at J to 2 bases, leaving 7 bases not matched to a gene.

The chain joins TRBV6-1 to TRBJ2-5; unclear D gene. The germline CDR1 and CDR2 sequences are MNHNS and SASEGT. Trimming stripped 2 bases from V and 4 bases from J, with 23 bases between. CDR3 length equals 18 residues. The CDR3 region has the DNA TGTGCCAGCAGTGAATTTTTGAGGAAAGGGATTTTTTCAGAGACCCAGTACTTC. Translating it yields CASSEFLRKGIFSETQYF.

This clonotype came up a few times. V gene TRBV28 combines with J gene TRBJ2-3; the match to TRBD2 covers 7 bases. The germline gives CDR1 MDHEN, CDR2 SYDVKM. The length of the CDR3 is 15 residues. V lost 4 bases, J lost 2 bases, and 6 bases stayed unmatched. The CDR3 DNA reads as TGTGCCAGCAGTTCCGGGGGGTGGGACACAGATACGCAGTATTTT. Residues: CASSSGGWDTDTQYF.

This clonotype came up a few times. The V and J genes are TRBV29-1 and TRBJ1-2; possibly TRBD1 for D (5 bases). The germline gives CDR1 SQVTM, CDR2 ANQGSEA. V lost 3 bases and J 0 bases, leaving 11 bases between the germline ends. The CDR3 runs 14 residues. CDR3 in amino acids: CSVDPGTANYGYTF. CDR3 coding DNA: TGCAGCGTTGACCCCGGGACCGCTAACTATGGCTACACCTTC.

As concerns this clonotype: One end of the junction fails to match germline, which may point to a read error. V gene TRBV6-1 combines with J gene TRBJ1-2, with a weak D call TRBD1 (5 bases). This CDR3 has 13 residues. The germline V gene has CDR1 MNHNS and CDR2 SASEGT. DNA for the CDR3: TGTGCCAGCAGCGAAGGGGCGTATGATGGCTACACCTTC. The encoded protein is CASSEGAYDGYTF.

V usage is TRBV4-3 and J usage is TRBJ2-3; TRBD2 might be the D (5 bases). The germline gives CDR1 LGHNA, CDR2 YSLEER. V was clipped by 0 bases and J by 4 bases, with 20 bases between them. This CDR3 comprises 18 residues. The CDR3 protein is CASSQDVRGLRVADTQYF. The CDR3 DNA reads TGCGCCAGCAGCCAAGACGTACGCGGGCTTAGGGTAGCAGATACGCAGTATTTT.

The chain employs TRBV4-1 and TRBJ1-5; 9 bases map to TRBD1. The V and J ends lost 2 bases and 3 bases, in that order; junction bases with no gene match: 5. This CDR3 is built from 16 residues. Per the germline V gene, CDR1 is MGHRA and CDR2 is YSYEKL. Here the CDR3 reads CASSQLTGGPNQPQHF. For the CDR3, the DNA is TGCGCCAGCAGCCAACTAACAGGGGGCCCCAATCAGCCCCAGCATTTT.

The table lists this clonotype with a few counts. This chain links TRBV5-1 with TRBJ1-3; D uncertain. The V end lost 0 bases, the J end lost 8 bases, and 15 bases lay between the germline ends. Germline V gene lookup returns CDR1 SGHRS and CDR2 YFSETQ. The CDR3 runs 15 residues. The CDR3 coding sequence is TGCGCCAGCAGCTTGGAACCCCGGAGTCCGGACACCATATATTTT. Its protein product is CASSLEPRSPDTIYF. Full variable domain (missing parts from reference TRBV5-1 and TRBJ1-3): KAGVTQTPRYLIKTRGQQVTLSCSPISGHRSVSWYQQTPGQGLQFLFEYFSETQRNKGNFPGRFSGRQFSNSRSEMNVSTLELGDSALYLCASSLEPRSPDTIYFGEGSWLTVV.

This chain connects TRBV7-9 to TRBJ2-5; D gene ambiguous. This CDR3 has 15 amino acids. The germline gives CDR1 SEHNR, CDR2 FQNEAQ (reference sequence). Trimming cost V 7 bases and J 2 bases, with 17 bases left between them. The CDR3 spells CASISWSGGQETQYF. CDR3 DNA: TGTGCCAGCATCTCCTGGTCCGGCGGACAAGAGACCCAGTACTTC.

This clonotype was counted between two and nine times. This chain uses TRBV7-9 with TRBJ2-5; D is uncertain. Germline-derived CDR1 and CDR2 are SEHNR and FQNEAQ (reference sequence). The CDR3 is made up of 13 amino acids. Trimming removed 2 bases from V and 6 bases from J, with 10 bases in between. The CDR3 spells CASSLNSRQTQYF. DNA of the CDR3: TGTGCCAGCAGCTTAAATTCCAGGCAGACCCAGTACTTC. The full variable domain, in which reference TRBV7-9 and TRBJ2-5 provide the parts outside the CDR3, is DTGVSQNPRHKITKRGQNVTFRCDPISEHNRLYWYRQTLGQGPEFLTYFQNEAQLEKSRLLSDRFSAERPKGSFSTLEIQRTEQGDSAMYLCASSLNSRQTQYFGPGTRLLVL.

Here the CDR3 reads CASSLEARQTYGYTF. The CDR3 DNA reads as TGTGCCAGCAGCTTAGAGGCGCGGCAGACCTATGGCTACACCTTC. The chain uses TRBV7-9 and TRBJ1-2; the D is unclear. The CDR3 is made up of 15 amino acids. Looked up from germline, CDR1 is SEHNR and CDR2 is FQNEAQ (reference sequence). V was shortened by 1 base and J by 4 bases, with 13 bases between the two germline ends. Combining the CDR3 with reference TRBV7-9 and TRBJ1-2 gives the whole variable domain DTGVSQNPRHKITKRGQNVTFRCDPISEHNRLYWYRQTLGQGPEFLTYFQNEAQLEKSRLLSDRFSAERPKGSFSTLEIQRTEQGDSAMYLCASSLEARQTYGYTFGSGTRLTVV.

This clonotype was recorded a few times. The V and J genes are TRBV10-3 and TRBJ2-2; D unclear. This CDR3 region has 12 residues. In germline, CDR1 is ENHRY, CDR2 SYGVKD. V was shortened by 7 bases and J by 3 bases, with 6 bases between the two germline ends. The CDR3 DNA is TGTGCCATCAATCGAGACACCGGGGAGCTGTTTTTT. It specifies CAINRDTGELFF.

The genes are TRBV5-4 and TRBJ1-1; no clear D. Trimming pared 4 bases from V and 3 bases from J, leaving 13 bases between. Germline CDR1 and CDR2: SGHNT and YYREEE (reference sequence). The CDR3 consists of 14 residues. CDR3: CASSRADYDTEAFF. The CDR3 DNA reads as TGTGCCAGCAGCCGAGCTGACTACGACACTGAAGCTTTCTTT.

This clonotype came up a few times. The DNA of the CDR3 is TGTGCCAGCAACATAGCGGGGCCCACAGATACGCAGTATTTT. This sequence encodes CASNIAGPTDTQYF. The chain recombines TRBV7-3 with TRBJ2-3; 8 positions agree with TRBD2. The CDR3 covers 14 residues. Unmatched junction bases numbered 5, after V lost 7 bases and J lost 2 bases. CDR1 and CDR2 (germline): SGHTA, FQGTGA. Based on the CDR3 plus reference TRBV7-3 and TRBJ2-3, the full variable domain is GAGVSQTPSNKVTEKGKYVELRCDPISGHTALYWYRQSLGQGPEFLIYFQGTGAADDSGLPNDRFFAVRPEGSVSTLKIQRTERGDSAVYLCASNIAGPTDTQYFGPGTRLTVL.

This clonotype was observed a handful of times. The chain recombines TRBV7-9 with TRBJ1-1; D might be TRBD1 (6 bases). Germline CDR1 and CDR2: SEHNR and FQNEAQ (reference sequence). V lost 5 bases, J lost 0 bases, and 13 bases lay in between. The CDR3 runs to 15 residues. The CDR3 loop is CASSPGQYMNTEAFF. In nucleotides, the CDR3 is TGTGCCAGCAGCCCCGGACAGTACATGAACACTGAAGCTTTCTTT.

The genes are TRBV7-6 and TRBJ2-5, with D tentatively TRBD1 or TRBD2 (5 bases each). Trimming shortened V by 5 bases and J by 7 bases, and 17 bases separated the two germline ends. This CDR3 spans 14 amino acids. Germline V gene sequence: CDR1 SGHVS, CDR2 FNYEAQ. CDR3 sequence (DNA): TGTGCCAGCAGCACCGGGACGGCCATTTGGACCCAGTACTTC. It yields the protein CASSTGTAIWTQYF.

V is TRBV4-1 and J is TRBJ2-1; 7 bases fit TRBD2. V shed 0 bases, J shed 10 bases, and the junction held 3 bases outside the gene matches. From germline, CDR1 is MGHRA and CDR2 YSYEKL. CDR3 size: 13 residues. CDR3 loop: CASSQEERGEQFF. The DNA of the CDR3 is TGCGCCAGCAGCCAAGAGGAGCGGGGAGAGCAGTTCTTC.

The chain employs TRBV18 and TRBJ1-2; D is undetermined. The CDR3 has 15 residues. Trimming took 2 bases from V and 5 from J, leaving 15 bases between them. CDR1 and CDR2 (germline): KGHSH, LQKENI. CDR3 sequence (DNA): TGTGCCAGCTCACCATCGCTCTCGGGAGAGTATGGCTACACCTTC. It codes for CASSPSLSGEYGYTF.

The J gene is TRBJ2-7, the V gene TRBV5-1; D uncertain. The ends were cut back, 1 base at V and 3 bases at J, with 14 bases in the middle. This CDR3 has 15 amino acids. Germline loops: CDR1 SGHRS, CDR2 YFSETQ. In nucleotides, the CDR3 is TGCGCCAGCAGCTTGATGACTCCATTCAACTACGAGCAGTACTTC. Its protein product is CASSLMTPFNYEQYF.

This clonotype was detected a few times. The V gene is TRBV6-1, the J gene TRBJ2-6, with 7 bases matching TRBD2. From germline, CDR1 is MNHNS and CDR2 SASEGT. CDR3 size: 17 residues. V lost 8 bases to trimming and J lost 4 bases; unmatched junction nucleotides: 14. The DNA for the CDR3 is TGTGCCAGCTCATCGGGGGGAATTGGGTACGGGGCCAACGTCCTGACTTTC. Translation gives CASSSGGIGYGANVLTF.

This clonotype was found a few times. The chain uses TRBV29-1 and TRBJ1-1; D ambiguous. The CDR3 has 14 residues. Germline values: CDR1 SQVTM, CDR2 ANQGSEA. V was cut by 4 bases and J by 0 bases, with 12 bases left in between. CDR3 residues: CSVVLFDLNTEAFF. In nucleotides, the CDR3 is TGCAGCGTTGTACTTTTTGACTTGAACACTGAAGCTTTCTTT.

A few counts support this clonotype. Here the CDR3 DNA reads TGCAGTGCTACCGGCCAGGGGGTGGAGATACTCAGCACAGATACGCAGTATTTT. Protein sequence: CSATGQGVEILSTDTQYF. The genes are TRBV20-1 and TRBJ2-3, with 7 bases identical to TRBD1. The J segment lost 0 bases and the V segment lost 4 bases, leaving 16 bases of the junction unmatched. The CDR3 has 18 amino acids. Looked up from germline, CDR1 is DFQATT and CDR2 is SNEGSKA (reference sequence).

This clonotype turned up a few times. V gene TRBV20-1 combines with J gene TRBJ2-6, with D maybe TRBD2 (5 bases). This CDR3 contains 15 residues. Germline-derived CDR1 and CDR2 are DFQATT and SNEGSKA (reference sequence). Trimming removed 6 bases at V and 0 bases at J, with 12 bases between. CDR3 nucleotide sequence: TGCAGTGCCGGGGTGACGAGCTCTGGGGCCAACGTCCTGACTTTC. This codes for CSAGVTSSGANVLTF.

The V call is TRBV5-1, the J call TRBJ2-3; 9 nucleotides align to TRBD2. The CDR3 sequence is 16 residues long. Germline V lookup: CDR1 SGHRS, CDR2 YFSETQ. The V and J ends lost 2 bases and 3 bases, in that order; junction bases with no gene match: 7. CDR3 in amino acids: CASSFGSGGWTDTQYF. CDR3 nucleotides: TGCGCCAGCAGCTTTGGGAGCGGGGGGTGGACAGATACGCAGTATTTT.

This sequence joins TRBV20-1 and TRBJ1-2; D gene unclear. The CDR3 is made up of 13 amino acids. V shed 1 base and J shed 1 base, with 7 bases lying between them. The germline V gene has CDR1 DFQATT and CDR2 SNEGSKA (reference sequence). CDR3 amino acids: CSARVDLNYGYTF. CDR3 sequence (DNA): TGCAGTGCTAGAGTGGACCTTAACTATGGCTACACCTTC.